This T cell receptor (beta chain) came from a study of T-cell reconstitution after alpha-beta-depleted transplantation in children. A TCRbeta library incorporating unique molecular identifiers was prepared. A single record per CDR3 protein comes from TCRdb applying MiXCR to the PCR reads. The sample has 350,000 to 450,000 distinct CDR3 sequences, more than 10% seen once; the top ten hold 3.5% to 4.5%. The CDR3 covers 16 residues. The germline V gene encodes CDR1 WSHSY and CDR2 SAAADI. Trimming took off 3 bases at V and 6 bases at J, with 20 bases between the two ends. The receptor comes from a human donor who donated a stem cell graft to a child with Fanconi anemia. Sample: PBMCs, taken from the stem cell graft. The chain joins TRBV10-2 to TRBJ1-2; D is undetermined. CDR3 coding DNA: TGCGCCAGCAGTGATGCCCCAAGTTTGGGTCCTGATGGCTACACCTTC. As protein: CASSDAPSLGPDGYTF.